This TCR beta chain came from a study of cytomegalovirus exposure and HLA in healthy donors (dated by TCRdb to about 2017). Background for the entire study: The 650 to 750 repertoires of the first cohort and the 110 or so validation repertoires were produced on the same platform, according to a later analysis. The study was designed to test whether signatures of past pathogen exposure could be identified by cataloging public T cell receptors. A separate validation cohort of more than 100 different subjects was used in addition to the approximately 700-subject first cohort. To predict cytomegalovirus infection status, the study combined high-throughput TCR immunosequencing, statistical association of individual TCRs with disease status, and machine learning.

Donors formed part of the validation cohort, which comprised over a hundred subjects and was distinct from the first cohort of several hundred subjects. Broader findings and caveats from the paper: The validation cohort had no HLA typing available for a later analysis, so co-occurrence within that cohort was assessed over all 120 or so repertoires. Three of the identified cytomegalovirus-associated TCR beta chains were confirmed in vitro to be specific for cytomegalovirus antigens. Most TCR sequences were seen in very few donors, while some public TCRs were found in many individuals. A total of 150 or so TCR beta chains were listed by the study as associated with cytomegalovirus. According to the authors, the approach could potentially be generalized to other disease states and immunological phenotypes. Subsequent analysis determined that TCRs grouped into clusters in the first cohort also showed a tendency toward co-occurrence across the roughly 120 validation repertoires, and 94% of cluster scores exceeded 0. In both the original and validation cohorts, the classifier was reported to diagnose cytomegalovirus status with high specificity and sensitivity.

As for this clone: The target of this receptor is not known. Base quality data are lacking; no much larger clone is found one base away.

Receptor amplification or capture employed the immunoSEQ multiplex PCR assay. As for the authors' bioinformatics: A statistical classification framework was built to diagnose cytomegalovirus status from the catalog of TCR beta chain sequences. TCRdb obtained this table from immuneACCESS and retained in-frame rearrangements with V and J assigned. These tables miss some clones; where compared with another copy, unresolved V genes account for less than half of the shortfall, and the remainder is unexplained. That table supplies the V and J calls and clone size; D and trimming were determined from the DNA. The sample table shows 150,000 to 250,000 clones, and 80% to 90% are seen once. The ten top clones hold 1.2% of the sample. V gives up 7 bases and J gives up 3 bases, and the segment between their germline ends measures 18 bases. The CDR3 sequence holds 15 residues, the cysteine and phenylalanine included. Just CDR3 DNA is preserved here, 45 bases in frame from base 1. The germline V gene (reference sequence) gives CDR1 as GTSNPN and CDR2 as SVGIG.

The sample comprised PBMCs. The TCR was taken from a woman aged 25 to 45 in good health and CMV-seronegative. The sequence is built from TRBV30 and TRBJ2-2; a tentative D call is TRBD2 (6 bases match). The nucleotide sequence is TGTGCCTCTCGAACCGGGGGTACGGACACCGGGGAGCTGTTTTTT. It is translated as CASRTGGTDTGELFF.